This T cell receptor beta chain was obtained from a study of T cells in Graves' hyperthyroidism and ophthalmopathy (dated by TCRdb to about 2019). A note on the overall study: Peripheral blood was sampled at the time of initial diagnosis, prior to any treatment. To identify TCR V-J signatures that set the groups apart, the researchers used a discovery cohort of 90 to 100 patients, made up of about 44 with Graves' ophthalmopathy and some 60 with stable Graves' hyperthyroidism. Prospective prediction of ophthalmopathy was tested in an independent validation cohort of approximately 18 hyperthyroidism patients and 17 patients who later progressed to ophthalmopathy. The 75 to 100 discovery patients were divided at random into training and test sets in a 7:3 ratio. The study also compared thyroid tissue and blood T-cell repertoires from five or six Graves' hyperthyroidism patients. Following sampling, methimazole starting at 30 mg daily was given to hyperthyroidism patients, and high-dose intravenous methylprednisolone was given to ophthalmopathy patients. The paper describes TCR Vbeta CDR3 sequencing of 120 to 150 peripheral blood samples, made up of approximately 40 ophthalmopathy patients, 70 to 75 hyperthyroidism patients and 17 progressor patients.

The CDR3 sequence holds 15 residues, the cysteine and phenylalanine included. The kept DNA is CDR3 alone, 45 bases in frame from the first base. CDR1 and CDR2 are drawn from the germline V gene: SGDLS, YYNGEE. The V end gives up 2 bases and the J end 6 bases, leaving 8 bases in the junction not matched to a gene. A few counts support this clonotype. It has no known antigen specificity. Per-base qualities were not stored, and no clone one base away is much larger. Results the study describes overall, beyond this receptor: In validation, progression to ophthalmopathy was predicted by the model with more than 65% sensitivity and around 75% specificity, a median of approximately 7.1 months before onset. Most expanded thyroid clonotypes (frequency above 0.001) were also found in blood, which suggests that blood repertoires may mirror thyroid immune responses. Ophthalmopathy was separated from stable hyperthyroidism by a 13 V-J signature model, with roughly 88% sensitivity and about 84% specificity obtained in cross-validation and 80%/75% obtained in testing. No statistical method was used to set the sample size in advance, and investigators knew the group allocation.

In the ophthalmopathy patients, disease was moderately to severely active, with a Clinical Activity Score of 3 or more, a NOSPECS grade of 4 or more, and a duration of less than 3 months. Any patient with an uncontrolled infection, another autoimmune disease, pregnancy or lactation was excluded. Diagnoses were established on the basis of clinical symptoms, serum thyroxine and TRAb, thyroid ultrasound, and orbital computed tomography. Ficoll-Paque density gradient centrifugation was used to isolate PBMCs from 10 ml of fresh peripheral blood. Total RNA was extracted with Trizol reagent, and quality was checked on an Agilent 2100 Bioanalyzer. The TCR beta CDR3 regions were amplified from the RNA transcripts. The first round of RT-PCR for the TCR CDR3 was performed with the HTBI primer set and the Qiagen OneStep RT-PCR kit. Libraries were constructed in a second round of multiplex PCR, after which size selection and purification were performed. Sequencing of the libraries was done on an Illumina HiSeq2000 using paired-end 100 bp reads. On the study's bioinformatics: SOAPnuke was used to process the raw data, throwing out any read that contained adapters or uncalled bases, had a mean Phred below 15, or lacked an exact constant-primer or identifier match. COPE v1.2.5 was used to merge the high-quality paired reads, and each unique nucleotide sequence was defined as a clonotype. Clonotypes were aligned to IMGT TRBV, TRBD and TRBJ reference segments using MiTCR v1.1. The analysis included only V-J combinations with a frequency above 0.0001, which together covered 99% to 99.2% of the repertoires. The TCS score was defined as F50 (clonal expansion) divided by E x V (chaos), with BLOSUM62-based TCRdist calculated between CDR3 peptides within each V-J. Welch's t-statistics and random forest reduced around 520 V-J features to 13, which were used in a naive Bayes classifier (R e1071). TCRdb itself trimmed the public reads at Q25 with fastp, ran MiXCR and retained productive beta chains. Rows are unified per CDR3 protein, each entry keeping the most common DNA and genes. These V and J calls originate from TCRdb's pipeline instead of the authors' own analysis. This sample has a few hundred thousand distinct CDR3 sequences in its table, and around 16% of those were observed once. In total, the top ten clones hold 25% to 35% of the sample.

The chain is encoded by TRBV9 joined to TRBJ2-1; TRBD2 aligns with 7 central bases. Sequencing was carried out using blood. This clonotype was obtained from a woman aged 25 to 45 with Graves' ophthalmopathy. The nucleotide sequence is TGTGCCAGCAGCGTCCGAGCGGGAACGGGCAATGAGCAGTTCTTC. It specifies CASSVRAGTGNEQFF.